These T cell receptor beta chains were read from a single sample in a study of blood T cell repertoires in COVID-19. This table comes from immunoSEQ multiplex PCR, and its TCRdb copy is limited to in-frame clones, with some not included. The top ten clones hold roughly 7.4% of a sample with approximately 500,000 clones, 70% to 90% of them seen once. The source material was peripheral blood. These receptors came from a woman aged 45-60 years with COVID-19, enrolled during active disease. The CDR3 runs from the conserved cysteine through the conserved F or W. Each record gives: V gene, D gene, clone size, J gene, CDR3 protein, CDR3 DNA. The D gene is left open where the match is weak. Clone sizes are given selectively: once, few, many, or a class where the clone is expanded.

v_call: TRBV21-1
d_call: NA
clone_size: NA
j_call: TRBJ2-7
cdr3_aa: CASSKNPRGTSGGTRAYEQYF
cdr3_nt: TGTGCCAGCAGCAAAAACCCTCGCGGTACTAGCGGGGGGACCAGGGCCTACGAGCAGTACTTC

v_call: TRBV5-6
d_call: NA
clone_size: NA
j_call: TRBJ2-1
cdr3_aa: CASSFFTGNPPQFF
cdr3_nt: TGTGCCAGCAGCTTTTTTACAGGGAACCCACCTCAGTTCTTC

v_call: TRBV24-1
d_call: TRBD1
clone_size: NA
j_call: TRBJ2-6
cdr3_aa: CATSDGGQGAGANVLTF
cdr3_nt: TGTGCCACCAGTGATGGGGGACAGGGAGCTGGGGCCAACGTCCTGACTTTC

v_call: TRBV3-1/TRBV3-2
d_call: NA
clone_size: NA
j_call: TRBJ1-2
cdr3_aa: CASSPRGTNYGYTF
cdr3_nt: TGTGCCAGCAGCCCTAGGGGAACTAACTATGGCTACACCTTC

v_call: TRBV24-1
d_call: NA
clone_size: NA
j_call: TRBJ2-2
cdr3_aa: CATSDYGREVGTGELFF
cdr3_nt: TGTGCCACCAGTGATTACGGCAGGGAGGTTGGCACCGGGGAGCTGTTTTTT

v_call: TRBV19
d_call: TRBD1
clone_size: NA
j_call: TRBJ2-3
cdr3_aa: CASSIGTGSPDTQYF
cdr3_nt: TGTGCCAGTAGTATTGGGACAGGGAGCCCAGATACGCAGTATTTT

v_call: TRBV7-3
d_call: NA
clone_size: NA
j_call: TRBJ2-3
cdr3_aa: CASSARQGFDTQYF
cdr3_nt: TGTGCCAGCAGCGCCCGACAAGGTTTCGATACGCAGTATTTT

v_call: TRBV2
d_call: TRBD1
clone_size: NA
j_call: TRBJ1-5
cdr3_aa: CASRFTGGGGQPQHF
cdr3_nt: TGTGCCAGCAGATTTACAGGGGGCGGGGGACAGCCCCAGCATTTT

v_call: TRBV6-5
d_call: NA
clone_size: NA
j_call: TRBJ1-4
cdr3_aa: CASSLQVTNEKLFF
cdr3_nt: TGTGCCAGCAGTTTACAGGTCACTAATGAAAAACTGTTTTTT

v_call: TRBV6-1
d_call: TRBD2
clone_size: NA
j_call: TRBJ2-2
cdr3_aa: CASSGLAGGSFGELFF
cdr3_nt: TGTGCCAGCAGTGGGCTAGCGGGGGGTAGTTTCGGGGAGCTGTTTTTT

v_call: TRBV19
d_call: TRBD1
clone_size: NA
j_call: TRBJ1-1
cdr3_aa: CASSLTGFGEAFF
cdr3_nt: TGTGCCAGTAGTTTGACAGGGTTTGGTGAAGCTTTCTTT

v_call: TRBV15
d_call: TRBD2
clone_size: NA
j_call: TRBJ2-7
cdr3_aa: CATSRDLGTSGDSYEQYF
cdr3_nt: TGTGCCACCAGCAGAGATCTCGGGACTAGCGGCGACTCCTACGAGCAGTACTTC

v_call: TRBV12-3/TRBV12-4
d_call: TRBD1
clone_size: NA
j_call: TRBJ2-1
cdr3_aa: CASSLDRVIQFF
cdr3_nt: TGTGCCAGCAGTTTGGACAGGGTGATTCAGTTCTTC

v_call: TRBV3-1/TRBV3-2
d_call: NA
clone_size: NA
j_call: TRBJ1-4
cdr3_aa: CASSQVLGRTNEKLFF
cdr3_nt: TGTGCCAGCAGCCAAGTTTTAGGGAGGACTAATGAAAAACTGTTTTTT

v_call: TRBV30
d_call: TRBD1
clone_size: NA
j_call: TRBJ2-1
cdr3_aa: CAWDRVRGNEQFF
cdr3_nt: TGTGCCTGGGACAGGGTGAGGGGCAATGAGCAGTTCTTC

v_call: TRBV5-1
d_call: TRBD2
clone_size: NA
j_call: TRBJ2-3
cdr3_aa: CASSLGGGADTQYF
cdr3_nt: TGCGCCAGCAGCTTAGGCGGGGGGGCAGATACGCAGTATTTT

v_call: TRBV9
d_call: NA
clone_size: NA
j_call: TRBJ1-2
cdr3_aa: CASSVGSRVNYGYTF
cdr3_nt: TGTGCCAGCAGCGTAGGTAGCCGGGTAAACTATGGCTACACCTTC

v_call: TRBV30
d_call: NA
clone_size: few
j_call: TRBJ1-6
cdr3_aa: CAWSPGANSPLHF
cdr3_nt: TGTGCCTGGAGCCCAGGGGCCAATTCACCCCTCCACTTT

v_call: TRBV2
d_call: TRBD1
clone_size: NA
j_call: TRBJ1-2
cdr3_aa: CASLGDSLNYGYTF
cdr3_nt: TGTGCCAGCCTCGGGGACAGCTTGAACTATGGCTACACCTTC

v_call: TRBV24-1
d_call: TRBD1
clone_size: NA
j_call: TRBJ1-4
cdr3_aa: CATSDPGQGSEKLFF
cdr3_nt: TGTGCCACCAGTGATCCGGGACAGGGAAGTGAAAAACTGTTTTTT

v_call: TRBV5-1
d_call: TRBD1
clone_size: NA
j_call: TRBJ1-5
cdr3_aa: CASSLEGQGGQPQHF
cdr3_nt: TGCGCCAGCAGCTTGGAGGGACAGGGGGGTCAGCCCCAGCATTTT

v_call: TRBV29-1
d_call: TRBD1
clone_size: NA
j_call: TRBJ2-7
cdr3_aa: CSVVGQGSYLGEQYF
cdr3_nt: TGCAGCGTCGTCGGACAGGGGAGTTATTTGGGCGAGCAGTACTTC

v_call: TRBV6-4
d_call: NA
clone_size: NA
j_call: TRBJ1-5
cdr3_aa: CASSEGQTNQPQHF
cdr3_nt: TGTGCCAGCAGTGAAGGACAAACCAATCAGCCCCAGCATTTT

v_call: TRBV5-1
d_call: NA
clone_size: NA
j_call: TRBJ2-3
cdr3_aa: CASSRPGGTDTQYF
cdr3_nt: TGCGCCAGCAGCCGCCCAGGGGGCACAGATACGCAGTATTTT

v_call: TRBV9
d_call: NA
clone_size: NA
j_call: TRBJ1-1
cdr3_aa: CASSVLGYGGTEAFF
cdr3_nt: TGTGCCAGCAGCGTACTCGGCTACGGGGGCACTGAAGCTTTCTTT

v_call: TRBV6-2/TRBV6-3
d_call: TRBD1
clone_size: NA
j_call: TRBJ1-1
cdr3_aa: CASSYSGQGNTEAFF
cdr3_nt: TGTGCCAGCAGTTACTCGGGACAGGGCAACACTGAAGCTTTCTTT

v_call: TRBV5-1
d_call: NA
clone_size: NA
j_call: TRBJ2-6
cdr3_aa: CASSFNSFSGANVLTF
cdr3_nt: TGCGCCAGCAGCTTTAACTCGTTCTCTGGGGCCAACGTCCTGACTTTC

v_call: TRBV4-1
d_call: NA
clone_size: NA
j_call: TRBJ1-1
cdr3_aa: CASSRGSSAVMNTEAFF
cdr3_nt: TGCGCCAGCAGCCGAGGAAGCTCGGCGGTGATGAACACTGAAGCTTTCTTT

v_call: TRBV7-9
d_call: NA
clone_size: NA
j_call: TRBJ1-2
cdr3_aa: CASSLEQVGGYTF
cdr3_nt: TGTGCCAGCAGCTTAGAACAGGTTGGCGGCTACACCTTC

v_call: TRBV5-8
d_call: TRBD1
clone_size: NA
j_call: TRBJ2-7
cdr3_aa: CASSFFGTASYEQYF
cdr3_nt: TGTGCCAGCAGCTTCTTCGGGACAGCGAGCTACGAGCAGTACTTC

v_call: TRBV30
d_call: NA
clone_size: NA
j_call: TRBJ1-1
cdr3_aa: CAWSGGRTEAFF
cdr3_nt: TGTGCCTGGAGTGGAGGGCGCACAGAAGCTTTCTTT

v_call: TRBV20-1
d_call: NA
clone_size: NA
j_call: TRBJ2-7
cdr3_aa: CSASIRDFQTYEQYF
cdr3_nt: TGCAGTGCTAGTATCCGGGACTTCCAAACCTACGAGCAGTACTTC

v_call: TRBV28
d_call: TRBD1
clone_size: NA
j_call: TRBJ2-2
cdr3_aa: CASSLGDRGMGELFF
cdr3_nt: TGTGCCAGCAGTTTAGGGGACAGGGGCATGGGGGAGCTGTTTTTT